Shown below are 2 T cell receptor beta chains from a single sample sequenced in a study of blood T cells in healthy people across ages. Then a second PCR, running roughly 7 to 12 cycles, was carried out with a sample-barcoded 5' primer and a J-beta primer mix. TCRdb passed the 5' RACE reads through MiXCR, listing each CDR3 protein once. The sample gives about 970,000 distinct CDR3 sequences, roughly 51% of which show up once; about a fifth is in the top ten. The specimen was blood. These receptors were taken from an older woman in good health.

The chain links TRBV28 to TRBJ2-1; D uncertain. The germline V gene has CDR1 MDHEN and CDR2 SYDVKM. Deletions cut 9 bases from V and 8 bases from J, with 11 bases between. CDR3 length: 11 amino acids. The CDR3 region has the DNA TGTGCCAGTCAGGCGCGGTATGAGCAGTTCTTC. It yields the protein CASQARYEQFF.

The V and J genes are TRBV28 and TRBJ1-5; 7 bases are shared with TRBD1. This CDR3 has 15 residues. With V trimmed by 5 bases and J by 4 bases, 8 bases remained unmatched. The V gene's germline CDR1 is MDHEN and CDR2 SYDVKM. DNA for the CDR3: TGTGCCAGCAGTCTCCCGACAGGGAGGAATCAGCCCCAGCATTTT. Its translation is CASSLPTGRNQPQHF.